A single sample is the source of the 25 T cell receptor beta chains below, sequenced in a study of T-cell reconstitution after alpha-beta-depleted transplantation in children. A TCRbeta library incorporating unique molecular identifiers was prepared. TCRdb re-called the PCR reads through MiXCR, storing one row per CDR3 protein. The sample lists around 270,000 distinct CDR3 sequences; about 9.4% were seen once. The input for sequencing was PBMCs, taken before TCRalphabeta/CD19-depleted stem cell transplant. The receptors derive from a boy in the first two years of life with acute myeloid leukemia, due to receive a stem cell transplant.

About this clonotype: This clone may be a read error of a much larger clone one base away. The rearrangement uses TRBV29-1 and TRBJ2-7, with 7 bases that match TRBD2. V lost 4 bases and J lost 5; bases outside the gene matches: 8. Per the germline V gene, CDR1 is SQVTM and CDR2 is ANQGSEA. CDR3 length: 13 amino acids. The CDR3 region is CSVVGLGINEQYF. CDR3 nucleotides: TGCAGCGTTGTTGGACTAGGCATCAACGAGCAGTACTTC.

In its sample, this clonotype was seen many times. V is TRBV4-2 and J is TRBJ2-3; TRBD2 aligns across 13 bases. Germline CDR1 LGHNA, CDR2 YNFKEQ. After removal of 0 bases from V and 2 bases from J, the junction contained 5 bases not matched to a gene. This CDR3 contains 18 residues. CDR3 bases: TGTGCCAGCAGCCAAGATCCCGGACTAGCGGGGGTCACAGATACGCAGTATTTT. It yields the protein CASSQDPGLAGVTDTQYF.

There are many counts of this clonotype. The rearrangement links TRBV9 to TRBJ2-1, with 7 bases that match TRBD2. CDR3 length: 17 amino acids. Germline assignment: CDR1 SGDLS and CDR2 YYNGEE. J was trimmed by 2 bases and V by 4 bases; bases with no gene match: 12. The CDR3 region is CASSNNPAGETYNEQFF. As DNA, the CDR3 is TGTGCCAGCAGCAACAATCCCGCGGGGGAGACCTACAATGAGCAGTTCTTC.

This clonotype was detected a few times. The J gene is TRBJ2-1, the V gene TRBV11-1, with TRBD1 matching 9 bases. Losses at the gene ends were 1 base for V and 1 base for J; bases not matched to a gene: 8. This CDR3 comprises 18 residues. Per germline, CDR1 SGHAT and CDR2 FQDESV (reference sequence). The CDR3 nucleotides read TGTGCCAGCAGCTTAGGGACAGGGGAAGAAATATCCTACAATGAGCAGTTCTTC. Translated: CASSLGTGEEISYNEQFF.

Ten or more counts support this clonotype. CDR3 in DNA: TGTGCCAGCAGCTTAGACCCGGGACTAGCGGGAGCCGACTACAATGAGCAGTTCTTC. It translates to CASSLDPGLAGADYNEQFF. The chain is built from TRBV7-6 and TRBJ2-1; 14 nucleotides line up with TRBD2. V lost 1 base and J lost 3; bases outside the gene matches: 8. The germline V gene encodes CDR1 SGHVS and CDR2 FNYEAQ. The CDR3 is 19 residues long.

This clonotype has only a few counts. The genes are TRBV20-1 and TRBJ2-7; D not resolved. The CDR3 sequence is 15 residues long. Deletions cut 4 bases from V and 0 bases from J, with 16 bases between. The germline gives CDR1 DFQATT, CDR2 SNEGSKA (reference sequence). The DNA of the CDR3 is TGCAGTGCTATCTCGAGCAGCTCCCGCTCCTACGAGCAGTACTTC. Amino acids: CSAISSSSRSYEQYF.

This clonotype was counted at least ten times. The chain combines TRBV6-5 with TRBJ1-1; D is undetermined. Trimming cost V 3 bases and J 10 bases, with 15 bases left between them. This CDR3 contains 13 residues. Germline CDR1 MNHEY, CDR2 SVGAGI. The CDR3 sequence is CASSYFGRMGAFF. The CDR3 coding sequence is TGTGCCAGCAGTTATTTCGGTAGGATGGGAGCTTTCTTT.

This clonotype was detected many times. The chain is built from TRBV5-1 and TRBJ2-5; a weak D match, TRBD2 (5 bases). In germline, CDR1 is SGHRS, CDR2 YFSETQ. Trimming took off 1 base at V and 7 bases at J, with 11 bases between the two ends. The CDR3 runs to 13 residues. The CDR3 region is CASSLSNGVTQYF. CDR3 sequence (DNA): TGCGCCAGCAGCTTGTCTAACGGGGTGACCCAGTACTTC.

This clonotype has a count of ten or more. This rearrangement joins TRBV28 to TRBJ2-2; D is unresolved. Trimming removed 6 bases at V and 2 bases at J, with 7 bases between. CDR3 length equals 13 residues. The germline CDR1 and CDR2 sequences are MDHEN and SYDVKM. DNA for the CDR3: TGTGCCAGCAGCCTGGACAACACCGGGGAGCTGTTTTTT. This translates into CASSLDNTGELFF.

This clonotype was counted at least ten times. The chain uses TRBV29-1 and TRBJ2-2; 9 positions agree with TRBD2. CDR3 length: 17 residues. Germline CDR1 and CDR2: SQVTM and ANQGSEA. With V trimmed by 4 bases and J by 2 bases, 11 bases remained unmatched. In DNA form, the CDR3 reads TGCAGCGTTGGGAACCGGACTAGCGCCTCAAACACCGGGGAGCTGTTTTTT. Translation: CSVGNRTSASNTGELFF.

This clonotype was detected a few times. The chain recombines TRBV7-8 with TRBJ2-1; TRBD2 might be the D (6 bases). The ends were cut back, 2 bases at V and 9 bases at J, with 23 bases in the middle. CDR3 length: 17 amino acids. Germline assignment: CDR1 SGHVS and CDR2 FQNEAQ. CDR3 coding DNA: TGTGCCAGCAGCTTATCCATGCGGGGATCCTTTGTAGCTGAGCAGTTCTTC. Its translation is CASSLSMRGSFVAEQFF.

This clonotype was picked up many times. This sequence joins TRBV12-3 or TRBV12-4 and TRBJ1-1; TRBD1 aligns across 8 bases. This CDR3 has 15 residues. V trimming: 6 bases; J trimming: 4 bases; junction bases outside the gene matches: 10. CDR3 residues: CASSQTETGVTEAFF. CDR3 in DNA: TGTGCCAGCAGCCAAACCGAGACAGGGGTCACTGAAGCTTTCTTT.

This clonotype was detected many times. The CDR3 DNA sequence: TGTGCCATCGCATCGGCTAGCGGAAGCACAGATACGCAGTATTTT. It translates to CAIASASGSTDTQYF. The chain is built from TRBV10-3 and TRBJ2-3; 7 nucleotides align to TRBD2. Looked up from germline, CDR1 is ENHRY and CDR2 is SYGVKD. V lost 8 bases, J lost 0 bases, and 8 bases stayed unmatched. The CDR3 covers 15 residues.

The rearrangement uses TRBV12-3 or TRBV12-4 and TRBJ1-5; 7 bases match TRBD1. J lost 11 bases, V lost 5 bases, and 3 bases had no gene match. CDR3 size: 11 residues. Written as DNA, the CDR3 is TGTGCCAGCAGTCGGGACAGTACCCAGCATTTT. Translation gives CASSRDSTQHF.

This chain connects TRBV7-9 to TRBJ2-7, with D tentatively TRBD1 or TRBD2 (6 bases each). This CDR3 is 12 amino acids long. V was trimmed by 4 bases and J by 4 bases, leaving 8 bases between them. Germline CDR1 and CDR2: SEHNR and FQNEAQ (reference sequence). CDR3 sequence reads: CASSWGAYEQYF. The CDR3 DNA is TGTGCCAGCAGCTGGGGGGCGTACGAGCAGTACTTC.

This clonotype came up many times. The chain recombines TRBV20-1 with TRBJ1-3; D is undetermined. The CDR3 has 12 residues. Germline loops: CDR1 DFQATT, CDR2 SNEGSKA (reference sequence). The V and J ends lost 3 bases and 0 bases respectively, with 3 bases between them. This chain's CDR3 is CSASNSGNTIYF. The CDR3 nucleotides are TGCAGTGCTAGCAACTCTGGAAACACCATATATTTT.

This clonotype occurred many times. The CDR3 sequence is CSARDGRGTPYEQYF. In DNA, the CDR3 is TGCAGTGCTAGAGATGGAAGGGGAACGCCCTACGAGCAGTACTTC. The gene calls are TRBV20-1 and TRBJ2-7; D might be TRBD1 (5 bases). V was shortened by 0 bases and J by 2 bases, with 14 bases between the two germline ends. Germline CDR1 is DFQATT and CDR2 is SNEGSKA (reference sequence). This CDR3 comprises 15 residues.

This clonotype has a count of ten or more. The chain's CDR3 is CASSLSTGGTGELFF. In DNA, the CDR3 is TGCGCCAGCAGCCTTTCCACAGGGGGCACCGGGGAGCTGTTTTTT. V is TRBV4-3 and J is TRBJ2-2; 8 nucleotides agree with TRBD1. Unmatched junction bases numbered 5, after V lost 4 bases and J lost 4 bases. Germline loops: CDR1 LGHNA, CDR2 YSLEER. The CDR3 consists of 15 residues.

The table lists this clonotype with many counts. This chain joins TRBV12-3 or TRBV12-4 and TRBJ2-3, with 10 bases matching TRBD2. With V trimmed by 3 bases and J by 4 bases, 4 bases remained unmatched. This CDR3 region has 15 residues. The CDR3: CASSFASGSADTQYF. The CDR3 coding sequence is TGTGCCAGCAGTTTCGCTAGCGGGAGCGCAGATACGCAGTATTTT.

At least ten counts were recorded for this clonotype. The chain uses TRBV9 and TRBJ2-2, with a weak D call TRBD1 (5 bases). Germline CDR1 is SGDLS and CDR2 is YYNGEE. Deletions cut 0 bases from V and 7 bases from J, with 7 bases between. The CDR3 loop spans 13 amino acids. The CDR3 DNA follows: TGTGCCAGCAGCGTAGGGGGCCACGGGGAGCTGTTTTTT. This gives the protein CASSVGGHGELFF.

In its sample, this clonotype was seen many times. The rearrangement joins TRBV7-2 to TRBJ2-1; 11 nucleotides align to TRBD2. CDR1 is SGHTA and CDR2 is FQGNSA in the germline V gene. Trimming at V came to 3 bases and at J to 9 bases, leaving 4 bases not matched to a gene. The CDR3 covers 14 residues. CDR3 in DNA: TGTGCCAGCAGCTTTAGCGGGAGGGCCGCTGAGCAGTTCTTC. This translates into CASSFSGRAAEQFF.

This clonotype was found many times. V and J are TRBV15 and TRBJ2-3; TRBD1 matches at 12 bases. The CDR3 contains 17 residues. V gave up 3 bases and J gave up 4 bases; unmatched junction bases: 8. In germline, CDR1 is LNHNV, CDR2 YYDKDF (reference sequence). The CDR3 spells CATSSYRDRGLSDTQYF. For the CDR3, the DNA is TGTGCCACCAGCAGTTACCGGGACAGGGGGCTATCAGATACGCAGTATTTT.

Turning to this clonotype: One base away lies a much larger clone, so this may be a sequencing read error. The V and J genes are TRBV20-1 and TRBJ1-5; D might be TRBD1 (6 bases). Germline CDR1 DFQATT, CDR2 SNEGSKA (reference sequence). Trimming removed 2 bases from V and 7 bases from J, with 18 bases in between. This CDR3 is 15 amino acids long. CDR3 sequence reads: CSARNEGQGRQPQHF. As DNA, the CDR3 is TGCAGTGCTAGAAATGAGGGGCAGGGGAGACAGCCCCAGCATTTT.

This clonotype has ten or more counts. The V gene is TRBV7-9, the J gene TRBJ2-7; TRBD2 matches 9 bases. In germline, CDR1 is SEHNR, CDR2 FQNEAQ (reference sequence). This CDR3 has 15 amino acids. V shed 3 bases and J 3 bases; nucleotides not matched to a gene: 6. Here the CDR3 DNA reads TGTGCCAGCAGCTTTGAACTAGCGGGTATCTACGAGCAGTACTTC. It yields the protein CASSFELAGIYEQYF.

With regard to this clonotype: This may stem from a read error, because a much larger clone lies one nucleotide away. The chain recombines TRBV24-1 with TRBJ2-1; no definite D call. The CDR3 runs to 13 residues. Germline lookup yields CDR1 KGHDR and CDR2 SFDVKD. The ends were cut back, 4 bases at V and 1 base at J, with 4 bases in the middle. This chain's CDR3 is CATSERSYNEQFF. The CDR3 DNA reads as TGTGCCACCAGTGAGAGGTCCTACAATGAGCAGTTCTTC.